This T cell receptor (beta chain) is drawn from a study of tumor-infiltrating lymphocytes in primary liver carcinoma. At the level of the study: Those enrolled were patients of both sexes, who were aged 30 to 69 years. Sequencing of the samples generated roughly 3.65 to 7.5 million productive TCRbeta reads, with similar yields across tissue types.

Researchers drew blood RNA from unsorted whole blood and extracted germline DNA as well. Production of TCR beta cDNA used roughly 500 ng total RNA together with a constant-region primer. Libraries covering TCR beta were generated through three nested multiplex PCR rounds (using a slightly modified ARM-PCR). The opening two PCR rounds, ten to eleven cycles each, paired TRBV1-TRBV30 forward primers with a C-beta reverse primer. TCRdb re-called the multiplex PCR reads with MiXCR, one entry per CDR3 protein. The sample has almost 200,000 distinct CDR3 sequences, less than 70% seen once; the top ten hold around 7.1%. The CDR3 length is 15 residues. V was clipped by 0 bases and J by 7 bases; unmatched bases: 5. Germline loops: CDR1 LGHNA, CDR2 YNFKEQ.

The rearrangement uses TRBV4-2 and TRBJ1-5; 8 bases agree with TRBD1. The material sequenced was peripheral blood. This TCR was recovered from a woman in her fifties or sixties with primary liver carcinoma and hepatitis B virus infection. The CDR3 reads CASSQDGQGGQPQHF. The CDR3 coding sequence is TGTGCCAGCAGCCAAGACGGACAGGGTGGCCAGCCCCAGCATTTT.